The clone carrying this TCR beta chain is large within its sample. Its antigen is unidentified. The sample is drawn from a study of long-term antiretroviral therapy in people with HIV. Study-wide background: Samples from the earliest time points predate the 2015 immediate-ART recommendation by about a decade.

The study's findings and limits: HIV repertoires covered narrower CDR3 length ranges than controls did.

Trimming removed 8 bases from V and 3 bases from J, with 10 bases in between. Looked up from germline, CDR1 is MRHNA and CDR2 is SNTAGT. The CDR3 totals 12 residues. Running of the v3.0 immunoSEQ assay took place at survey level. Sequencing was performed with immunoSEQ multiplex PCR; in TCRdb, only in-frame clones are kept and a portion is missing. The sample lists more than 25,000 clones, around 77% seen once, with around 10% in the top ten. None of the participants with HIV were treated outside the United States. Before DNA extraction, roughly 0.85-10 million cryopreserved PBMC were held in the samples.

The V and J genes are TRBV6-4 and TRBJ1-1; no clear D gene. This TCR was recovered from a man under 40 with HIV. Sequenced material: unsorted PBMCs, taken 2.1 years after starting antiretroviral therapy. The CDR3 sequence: CASLRWDTEAFF. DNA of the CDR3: TGTGCCAGCTTAAGATGGGACACTGAAGCTTTCTTT.